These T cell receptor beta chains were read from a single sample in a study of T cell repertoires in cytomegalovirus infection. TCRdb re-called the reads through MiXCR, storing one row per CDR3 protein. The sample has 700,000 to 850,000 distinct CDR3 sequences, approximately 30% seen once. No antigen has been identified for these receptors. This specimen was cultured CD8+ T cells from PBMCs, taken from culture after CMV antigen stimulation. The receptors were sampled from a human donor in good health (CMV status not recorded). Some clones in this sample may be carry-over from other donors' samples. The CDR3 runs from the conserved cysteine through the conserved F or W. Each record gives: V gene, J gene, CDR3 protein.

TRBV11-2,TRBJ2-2,CASSLNQGAGELFF
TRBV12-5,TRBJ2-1,CASAERTGSYNEQFF
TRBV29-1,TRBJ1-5,CSVGTGRNQPQHF
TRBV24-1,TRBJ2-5,CATSERGRDETQYF
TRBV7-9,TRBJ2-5,CASSFLRDRVLETQYF
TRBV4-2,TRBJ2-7,CASSRKRVYSYEQYF
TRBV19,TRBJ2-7,CASPRSRESVWSDEQYF
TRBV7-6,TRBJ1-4,CASSLAYKRGLYKEKLFF
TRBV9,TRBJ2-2,CASSVGGGNTGELFF
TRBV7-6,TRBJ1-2,CARSLEQFYGYTF
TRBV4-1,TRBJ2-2,CASSQDLFEGTGELFF